This is a list of T cell receptor beta chains from one sample in a study of T cell clusters in autoimmune cytopenias. Using the multiplex PCR reads, TCRdb records one entry per CDR3 protein without DNA. The listing records about 5,900 distinct CDR3 sequences. The sample taken for sequencing was peripheral blood. The receptors stem from a human donor with an autoimmune cytopenia or autoimmune hepatitis (not recorded which). The CDR3 runs from the conserved cysteine through the conserved F or W. Size is omitted from some rows. Given values are once, few, many or a class for expanded clones.

TRBJ2-7,.,TRBV6-6,CASTQGLAGEYEQYF
TRBJ2-2,medium-sized,TRBV6-5,CASSYSLPGENTGELFF
TRBJ2-5,.,TRBV20-1,CSARDRVAPETQYF
TRBJ2-2,medium-sized,TRBV5-5,CASSLVGGFPGELFF
TRBJ2-3,.,TRBV7-2,CASSAQTSTDMQYF
TRBJ2-7,medium-sized,TRBV30,CACAQGYEQYF
TRBJ2-6,.,TRBV5-1,CASSIAGPPSGANVLTF
TRBJ1-6,.,TRBV6-2/TRBV6-3,CASTNSRRGNSPLHF
TRBJ1-1,medium-sized,TRBV19,CASRPRRGKVEAFF
TRBJ2-7,medium-sized,TRBV19,CASSIVAASGSNEQYF
TRBJ1-1,medium-sized,TRBV30,CAWSAGPVNTEAFF
TRBJ2-7,.,TRBV4-2,CASSPMTGDYEQYF
TRBJ2-5,medium-sized,TRBV6-6,CASSYGQTQETQYF
TRBJ1-6,medium-sized,TRBV6-2/TRBV6-3,CASSYRTTRYNSPLHF
TRBJ1-1,medium-sized,TRBV6-5,CASSYSPPGASNTEAFF
TRBJ2-1,medium-sized,TRBV19,CASSGQGRRGQFF
TRBJ1-2,medium-sized,TRBV30,CAWSVQREGDVGYTF
TRBJ2-6,medium-sized,TRBV5-4,CASSTPTPGQGAGGRSGANVLTF
TRBJ1-4,medium-sized,TRBV19,CASSFYSGQGAEEKLFF
TRBJ1-1,medium-sized,TRBV18,CASTKQGYTEAFF
TRBJ2-7,.,TRBV7-9,CASSGPGTDKYYEQYF
TRBJ2-5,.,TRBV27,CASRRRESRVDGTQYF
TRBJ2-1,medium-sized,TRBV5-5,CASSLVGTLDNEQFF
TRBJ2-1,.,TRBV27,CASSLGGPGNKNEQFF
TRBJ2-1,medium-sized,TRBV5-5,CASSRRTGFYNEQFF